A selection of T cell receptor beta chains follows, all from one sample in a study of blood T cell repertoires in COVID-19. Libraries were prepared by immunoSEQ multiplex PCR; TCRdb keeps only in-frame clonotypes and omits some of them. The table includes about 98,000 clones, about four fifths detected once. The sequenced sample consisted of peripheral blood. These receptors were taken from a human donor in a cohort sampled during active COVID-19. The CDR3 runs from the conserved cysteine through the conserved F or W. Each record gives: V gene, D gene, clone size, J gene, CDR3 DNA, CDR3 protein. D genes are given only for firm matches. Part of the rows lack a size; the others show once, few, many or a class for expanded clones.

TRBV9,TRBD2,NA,TRBJ2-5,TGTGCCAGCAGCGCCCAGGGACTAGCACGACAAAGTAGTGAGACCCAGTACTTC,CASSAQGLARQSSETQYF
TRBV9,NA,NA,TRBJ1-4,TGTGCCAGCAGCGGGGTAGGGGTTGGCACTAATGAAAAACTGTTTTTT,CASSGVGVGTNEKLFF
TRBV7-3,NA,once,TRBJ1-2,TGTGCCAGCAGCCCCCGGACTAGGGGAGGCTACACCTTC,CASSPRTRGGYTF
TRBV5-1,NA,once,TRBJ2-5,TGCGCCAGCAGCTTGATCGGGGGGCTGGAAGAGACCCAGTACTTC,CASSLIGGLEETQYF
TRBV7-9,NA,NA,TRBJ1-6,TGTGCCAGCAGCCACCCGCAAAGAGGACCCCTCCACTTT,CASSHPQRGPLHF
TRBV4-1,NA,NA,TRBJ1-2,TGCGCCAGCAGCCAAGTTCCAGGGGCCAGCTATGGCTACACCTTC,CASSQVPGASYGYTF
TRBV6-2/TRBV6-3,TRBD1,NA,TRBJ2-2,TGTGCCAGCAGCCCTACCCCGACAGGGCCCCGTTTTAACACCGGGGAGCTGTTTTTT,CASSPTPTGPRFNTGELFF
TRBV5-1,NA,NA,TRBJ2-5,TGCGCCAGCCAACAGGCACACTGGCAACTCCAAGAGACCCAGTACTTC,CASQQAHWQLQETQYF
TRBV6-6,NA,NA,TRBJ2-3,TGTGCCAGCACCGAGCCCCCAGCTCGAGGAGGGCAGTATTTT,CASTEPPARGGQYF
TRBV6-5,TRBD1,NA,TRBJ1-3,TGTGCCAGCAGTCGGACAGGGATCTCTGGAAACACCATATATTTT,CASSRTGISGNTIYF
TRBV18,TRBD1,NA,TRBJ2-3,TGTGCCAGCTCCGAAACGACAGGGGGCTTTGGTACGCAGTATTTT,CASSETTGGFGTQYF
TRBV10-3,NA,NA,TRBJ2-5,TGTGCCATCAGTGAGTCAGGGGTCGAGACCCAGTACTTC,CAISESGVETQYF